The clone carrying this TCR beta chain has a handful of counts. Germline CDR1 and CDR2: SGHRS and YFSETQ. The CDR3 runs 15 residues. V lost 4 bases, J lost 4 bases, and 8 bases stayed unmatched. The record originates from a study of blood T cell repertoires in COVID-19. Assay used: immunoSEQ multiplex PCR; TCRdb lists only in-frame clones, some missing. The sample includes fewer than 700,000 clones, roughly 91% of them seen just once. The chain is built from TRBV5-1 and TRBJ2-7; 10 bases are shared with TRBD2. This TCR was recovered from a woman between 45 and 60 years old with COVID-19, enrolled during active disease. Sequencing was performed on peripheral blood. Written as DNA, the CDR3 is TGCGCCAGCAGCCCCCCTAGCGGGGGATCATACGAGCAGTACTTC. This translates into CASSPPSGGSYEQYF. Drawing the rest from reference TRBV5-1 and TRBJ2-7, the complete variable domain is KAGVTQTPRYLIKTRGQQVTLSCSPISGHRSVSWYQQTPGQGLQFLFEYFSETQRNKGNFPGRFSGRQFSNSRSEMNVSTLELGDSALYLCASSPPSGGSYEQYFGPGTRLTVT.